The TCR beta chain under discussion was sequenced for a study of response to subunit inactivated influenza vaccine. Study-wide findings and caveats: With each seasonal influenza vaccination, the authors suggested, few new T cells are recruited.

TCRdb re-called the RT-PCR reads through MiXCR, storing one row per CDR3 protein. The sample yields 500,000 to 600,000 distinct CDR3 sequences, 10% to 15% seen once. Germline V gives CDR1 LGHNA, CDR2 YNFKEQ. This CDR3 region has 15 residues. V gave up 3 bases and J gave up 8 bases; unmatched junction bases: 7. The table lists this clonotype with a few counts. Its antigen is not known. This material consisted of PBMCs from blood, taken about 6 weeks after vaccination. The clonotype originates from a man in his fifties who received an inactivated influenza vaccine. The rearrangement uses TRBV4-2 and TRBJ1-2, with 12 positions matching TRBD1. The CDR3 nucleotides are TGTGCCAGCAGCCAGCCGGGACAGGGGGCATGGGGCTACACCTTC. The encoded protein is CASSQPGQGAWGYTF.